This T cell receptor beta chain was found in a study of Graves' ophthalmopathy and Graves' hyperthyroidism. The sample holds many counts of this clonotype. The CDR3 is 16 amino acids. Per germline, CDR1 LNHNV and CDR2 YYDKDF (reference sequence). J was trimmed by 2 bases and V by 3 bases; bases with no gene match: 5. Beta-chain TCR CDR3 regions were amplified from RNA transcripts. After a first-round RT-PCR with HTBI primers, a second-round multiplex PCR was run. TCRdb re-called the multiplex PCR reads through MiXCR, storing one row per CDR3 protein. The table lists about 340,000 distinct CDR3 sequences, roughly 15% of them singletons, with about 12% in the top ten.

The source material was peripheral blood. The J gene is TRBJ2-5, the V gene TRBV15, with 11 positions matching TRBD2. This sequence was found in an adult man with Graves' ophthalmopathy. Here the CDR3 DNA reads TGTGCCACCAGCAGGGCTAGCGGGGGGCCTCAAGAGACCCAGTACTTC. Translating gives CATSRASGGPQETQYF.